This T cell receptor (beta chain) was recorded in a study of blood T cell repertoires in COVID-19 (TCRdb year 2020). Regarding the study in general: The collaborator samples originated in the United States, Italy and Spain and spanned the acute and convalescent phases of COVID-19. The prospective study material was composed of cDNA or gDNA derived from T cells, B-cell-depleted T cells, or PBMCs. Subjects who had been exposed to COVID-19, were actively infected with it, or had recovered from it provided the deeply sampled blood TCRbeta repertoires that made up the dataset. The repertoires were released in a freely available public database intended as a resource for research on the immune response to SARS-CoV-2. Samples were obtained from the ongoing ImmuneRACE study (first 160 participants) and from over 1,000 subjects provided by 6 global collaborators. Nearly every sample came with metadata listing a de-identified subject ID, COVID-19 status, age in years and sex. Where HLA class I and class II types were available, the types were taken from metadata supplied by the sample provider, not from assay-based typing. The paper as a whole reports these results and caveats: The amount of clinical and demographic metadata varied by source and participant and was provided uncurated.

Details on this clone: Its target antigen remains unknown. Qualities for individual bases were not recorded, and no much larger clone is one base off.

As encoded in the germline V gene, CDR1 is SGHNT while CDR2 is YENEEA. The CDR3 runs 17 amino acids, cysteine and phenylalanine included. Only CDR3 DNA is held: 51 bases, read in frame from base 1. V and J are trimmed by 5 bases and 7 bases, and the gene matches miss 17 bases of the junction. Another Seattle source contributed samples from volunteer blood donors who had recovered from COVID-19. Whole blood was collected in K2EDTA tubes by collaborating institutions according to the institutions' own protocols. For TCRbeta analysis, collaborator samples were shipped as frozen whole blood, as isolated PBMCs, or as DNA extracted from either sample type. TCRbeta CDR3 regions were amplified from genomic DNA using the immunoSEQ Assay, a bias-controlled multiplex PCR. In the paper's pipeline: Nucleated cell counts per sample were estimated from amplification of reference gene primers within the assay. To quantify the absolute abundance of each unique TCRbeta CDR3 rearrangement, sequence reads were collapsed and filtered. For each sample, productive Simpson clonality was calculated as the square root of Simpson's diversity index over productive rearrangements. This immuneACCESS table, as held by TCRdb, lists in-frame sequences with V and J called but not all clones. Of the missing ones, under half trace to an unresolved V gene in checked studies; the others have no known cause. D and trimming come from the DNA, and the V and J calls and clone size come from that table. The sample has about 220,000 clones on record, about 80% of them singletons. Roughly 3% of the sample comes from the top ten.

Sequencing used peripheral blood. This sequence originates from a woman in her 30s who had recovered from COVID-19. The receptor chain draws on TRBV11-3 and TRBJ2-1, and TRBD2 aligns with 7 junction nucleotides. For the CDR3, the sequence is CASSPHESGKGRNEQFF. The DNA sequence is TGTGCCAGCAGCCCGCATGAGAGCGGGAAGGGTCGGAATGAGCAGTTCTTC.